This TCR beta chain emerged from a study of T-cell memory formation after mild COVID-19. Across the whole study: TCR clusters were mostly confined to one donor each.

Study-wide points: In second-wave clones peaking day 37, SARS-CoV-2 specificity remained unconfirmed.

Constant-segment-primed 5'RACE gave TCR alpha and TCR beta cDNA libraries with sample barcodes and UMIs. TCRdb re-called the 5' RACE reads through MiXCR, storing one row per CDR3 protein. The table records hundreds of thousands of distinct CDR3 sequences, about 24% of them present only once. This clonotype was seen ten or more times. No antigen is known for it. The sample was PBMCs or a T cell subset sorted from them (not recorded which). The TCR originated in an adult woman who had mild COVID-19 (a few samples of this study predate the infection). Cell type and time point are not known.

CDR3 sequence: CSARVQGLNNQPQHF. The CDR3 DNA is TGCAGTGCTAGAGTCCAGGGGCTAAACAATCAGCCCCAGCATTTT. The rearrangement uses TRBV20-1 and TRBJ1-5; D may be TRBD1 (6 bases). V lost 1 base to trimming and J lost 3 bases, with 13 bases between them. The CDR3 has 15 amino acids. Looked up from germline, CDR1 is DFQATT and CDR2 is SNEGSKA (reference sequence).